These 20 T cell receptor beta chains originate from one sample sequenced in a study of a mutant IDH1 vaccine in newly diagnosed glioma. Their antigens are not known. This sample's time point: week 47, end of study. In the vaccine, a single dose held 300 ug of the mutant IDH1 20-mer peptide, along with topical imiquimod. Sequencing used immunoSEQ multiplex PCR; TCRdb keeps in-frame clones, though not all of them. The sample comprises about 83,000 clones, over 75% of which are singletons, and around 5% rests with the top ten. The specimen was PBMCs, collected from a glioma patient whose treatment included an IDH1 peptide vaccine. These receptors all stem from a man aged 35 to 55 with glioma.

CDR3 region: CASSPGHGETQYF. CDR3 bases: TGTGCCAGCAGCCCGGGACACGGTGAGACCCAGTACTTC. The genes are TRBV11-2 and TRBJ2-5; D is perhaps TRBD1 (6 bases). V gave up 5 bases and J gave up 5 bases, with 12 bases separating them. Germline V gene sequence: CDR1 SGHAT, CDR2 FQNNGV. CDR3 length: 13 amino acids.

The V gene is TRBV7-2, the J gene TRBJ2-1; TRBD2 matches 10 bases. Germline CDR1 is SGHTA and CDR2 is FQGNSA. The CDR3 runs 14 residues. The V and J ends lost 5 bases and 5 bases, in that order; junction bases with no gene match: 3. The CDR3 here is CASSPGLANNEQFF. In DNA form, the CDR3 reads TGTGCCAGCAGCCCGGGACTAGCGAACAATGAGCAGTTCTTC.

The chain joins TRBV5-1 to TRBJ2-7; 7 bases fit TRBD2. V dropped 2 bases and J dropped 2; count of bases not matched to a gene: 4. The CDR3 loop spans 14 amino acids. The germline V gene encodes CDR1 SGHRS and CDR2 YFSETQ. CDR3 bases: TGCGCCAGCAGCTTCGGGGGGACTCCCTACGAGCAGTACTTC. It codes for CASSFGGTPYEQYF.

The chain uses TRBV27 and TRBJ1-3, with TRBD1 identical over 9 bases. Germline V gene sequence: CDR1 MNHEY, CDR2 SMNVEV (reference sequence). V lost 5 bases and J lost 2; bases outside the gene matches: 7. This CDR3 has 16 residues. CDR3 nucleotides: TGTGCCAGCAGTGACAGGGGGAAGGTTACTGGAAACACCATATATTTT. As protein: CASSDRGKVTGNTIYF.

In this sample, this clone turned up many times. The rearrangement links TRBV4-1 to TRBJ1-2, with 7 bases that match TRBD1. The CDR3 is made up of 17 amino acids. Germline lookup yields CDR1 MGHRA and CDR2 YSYEKL. V shed 0 bases and J 0 bases; nucleotides not matched to a gene: 7. CDR3 residues: CASSQDGAGGANYGYTF. The DNA of the CDR3 is TGCGCCAGCAGCCAAGATGGGGCAGGGGGAGCTAACTATGGCTACACCTTC.

This rearrangement joins TRBV5-1 to TRBJ2-6; no clear D. CDR3 length equals 16 residues. CDR1 and CDR2 (germline): SGHRS, YFSETQ. V was cut by 0 bases and J by 0 bases, with 7 bases left in between. In DNA, the CDR3 is TGCGCCAGCAGCTTGGAGGTACGCTCTGGGGCCAACGTCCTGACTTTC. As protein: CASSLEVRSGANVLTF.

This clone qualifies as medium-sized. The chain recombines TRBV5-1 with TRBJ1-1, with no clear D. Germline CDR1 SGHRS, CDR2 YFSETQ. Trimming left V 4 bases short and J 1 base short, with 8 bases between. This CDR3 is 13 amino acids long. The CDR3 is CASSNTQNTEAFF. The DNA for the CDR3 is TGCGCCAGCAGCAACACCCAGAACACTGAAGCTTTCTTT.

V usage is TRBV2 and J usage is TRBJ2-5, with 7 bases matching TRBD1. The DNA matches TRBJ2-7 better at its end, which makes the J call doubtful. Germline lookup yields CDR1 SNHLY and CDR2 FYNNEI. This CDR3 has 15 residues. The CDR3 coding sequence is TGTGCCAGCAGGGGACCCAAGGGGGCGTCCTACGAGCAGTACTTC. Translation gives CASRGPKGASYEQYF.

The chain links TRBV5-6 to TRBJ2-6; no definite D call. The germline V gene encodes CDR1 SGHDT and CDR2 YYEEEE. V was cut by 4 bases and J by 0 bases, with 11 bases left in between. The CDR3 runs to 16 residues. The CDR3 loop reads CASSPTTGSGANVLTF. CDR3 nucleotide sequence: TGTGCCAGCAGCCCAACAACCGGCTCTGGGGCCAACGTCCTGACTTTC.

This clone was seen just once. The rearrangement links TRBV29-1 to TRBJ2-6; no reliable D call. The V end lost 4 bases, the J end lost 2 bases, and 6 bases lay between the germline ends. This CDR3 has 13 residues. Germline CDR1 SQVTM, CDR2 ANQGSEA. The CDR3 sequence: CSVGLAGANVLTF. The CDR3 DNA reads TGCAGCGTTGGCCTAGCTGGGGCCAACGTCCTGACTTTC. Looking up the rest from reference TRBV29-1 and TRBJ2-6 gives the full variable domain: SAVISQKPSRDICQRGTSLTIQCQVDSQVTMMFWYRQQPGQSLTLIATANQGSEATYESGFVIDKFPISRPNLTFSTLTVSNMSPEDSSIYLCSVGLAGANVLTFGAGSRLTVL.

This clone was counted a few times. J is TRBJ1-5 and V is TRBV7-2; possible D gene TRBD1, 5 bases. V was shortened by 1 base and J by 9 bases, with 10 bases between the two germline ends. The CDR3 is made up of 13 amino acids. Germline CDR1 is SGHTA and CDR2 is FQGNSA. Here the CDR3 reads CASSLEAGRPQHF. As DNA, the CDR3 is TGTGCCAGCAGCTTAGAGGCAGGGCGGCCCCAGCATTTT.

This rearrangement joins TRBV4-3 to TRBJ1-1, with D maybe TRBD1 (5 bases). CDR3 length: 14 amino acids. The V end lost 3 bases, the J end lost 1 base, and 9 bases lay between the germline ends. Looked up from germline, CDR1 is LGHNA and CDR2 is YSLEER. This CDR3 is CASSQGRSNTEAFF. The CDR3, as DNA: TGCGCCAGCAGCCAGGGACGCTCGAACACTGAAGCTTTCTTT.

This clone was counted many times. The rearrangement joins TRBV6-4 to TRBJ2-3; 11 nucleotides align to TRBD2. V lost 0 bases, J lost 4 bases, and 0 bases stayed unmatched. This CDR3 comprises 15 residues. Germline loops: CDR1 MRHNA, CDR2 SNTAGT. The DNA for the CDR3 is TGTGCCAGCAGTGACTCTAGCGGGGGGGCAGATACGCAGTATTTT. This encodes CASSDSSGGADTQYF.

V and J are TRBV15 and TRBJ1-1; maybe TRBD1 (5 bases). CDR3 length: 13 residues. V lost 4 bases to trimming and J lost 7 bases, with 13 bases between them. Germline V gene sequence: CDR1 LNHNV, CDR2 YYDKDF (reference sequence). CDR3 DNA sequence: TGTGCCACCAGCATCGGCAGGGAGGTTGAAGCTTTCTTT. This sequence encodes CATSIGREVEAFF.

This chain links TRBV4-3 with TRBJ2-2; D ambiguous. The germline CDR1 and CDR2 sequences are LGHNA and YSLEER. This CDR3 is built from 15 residues. Trimming took off 0 bases at V and 5 bases at J, with 10 bases between the two ends. The CDR3 sequence: CASSQDKWVTGELFF. Written as DNA, the CDR3 is TGCGCCAGCAGCCAAGATAAATGGGTAACCGGGGAGCTGTTTTTT.

The chain combines TRBV5-1 with TRBJ2-3; weak D call: TRBD2 (5 bases). V was trimmed by 3 bases and J by 5 bases, leaving 10 bases between them. Germline V lookup: CDR1 SGHRS, CDR2 YFSETQ. The length of the CDR3 is 13 residues. The CDR3 bases are TGCGCCAGCAGCTCCGGAGGTGGAGATACGCAGTATTTT. This gives the protein CASSSGGGDTQYF.

V gene TRBV27 combines with J gene TRBJ2-1, with D unclear. The CDR3 loop spans 15 amino acids. Trimming shortened V by 3 bases and J by 0 bases, and 9 bases separated the two germline ends. The germline V gene encodes CDR1 MNHEY and CDR2 SMNVEV (reference sequence). The CDR3 loop reads CASSFGMSSYNEQFF. In DNA, the CDR3 is TGTGCCAGCAGTTTTGGGATGAGCTCCTACAATGAGCAGTTCTTC.

This rearrangement joins TRBV2 to TRBJ1-2; D gene ambiguous. CDR1 and CDR2 from the germline V gene are SNHLY and FYNNEI. V lost 5 bases, J lost 4 bases, and 8 bases lay in between. CDR3 length: 12 residues. DNA of the CDR3: TGTGCCAGCAGTCGGCCGCCCTATGGCTACACCTTC. Its translation is CASSRPPYGYTF.

The chain is built from TRBV6-5 and TRBJ1-6, with 7 bases matching TRBD1. After removal of 0 bases from V and 9 bases from J, the junction contained 5 bases not matched to a gene. From germline, CDR1 is MNHEY and CDR2 SVGAGI. The CDR3 loop spans 15 amino acids. The CDR3 reads CASSYSPSGGSPLHF. CDR3 sequence (DNA): TGTGCCAGCAGTTACTCACCATCAGGGGGTTCACCCCTCCACTTT.

This clone was observed a single time. The chain recombines TRBV9 with TRBJ1-5; D is uncertain. V shed 0 bases and J shed 4 bases, with 8 bases lying between them. This CDR3 has 14 residues. Germline CDR1 SGDLS, CDR2 YYNGEE. The chain's CDR3 is CASSVGPVNQPQHF. The CDR3 DNA sequence: TGTGCCAGCAGCGTAGGGCCAGTTAATCAGCCCCAGCATTTT.